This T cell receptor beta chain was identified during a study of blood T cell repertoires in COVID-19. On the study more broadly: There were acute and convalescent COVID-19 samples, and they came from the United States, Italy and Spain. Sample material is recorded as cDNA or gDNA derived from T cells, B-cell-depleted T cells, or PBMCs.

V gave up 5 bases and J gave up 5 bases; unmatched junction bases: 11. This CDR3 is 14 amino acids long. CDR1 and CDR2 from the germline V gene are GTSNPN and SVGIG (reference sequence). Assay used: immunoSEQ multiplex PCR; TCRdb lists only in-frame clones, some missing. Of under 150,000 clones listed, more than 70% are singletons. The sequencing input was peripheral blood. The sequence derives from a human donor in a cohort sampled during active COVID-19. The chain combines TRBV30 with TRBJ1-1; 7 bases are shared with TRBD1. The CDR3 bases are TGTGCCTGGGAAAGACAGGGATCGGGAACTGAAGCTTTCTTT. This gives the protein CAWERQGSGTEAFF.